This passage covers 13 T cell receptor beta chains from one sample sequenced in a study of blood T cell repertoires in COVID-19. Generated by immunoSEQ multiplex PCR, the TCRdb table keeps only in-frame clones and is missing some. The sample lists fewer than 350,000 clones, about 76% occurring once. The sequenced sample was peripheral blood. These receptors were obtained from a woman aged 55-69 years with active or convalescent COVID-19.

This rearrangement joins TRBV6-4 to TRBJ2-1; D possibly corresponds to TRBD1 (6 bases). With 0 bases removed from V and 2 bases from J, the gap between germline ends came to 11 bases. CDR1 is MRHNA and CDR2 is SNTAGT in the germline V gene. The CDR3 extends over 16 amino acids. This CDR3 reads CASSDSDRKAYNEQFF. In DNA, the CDR3 is TGTGCCAGCAGTGACTCAGACAGGAAGGCCTACAATGAGCAGTTCTTC.

The chain combines TRBV29-1 with TRBJ1-2; 7 bases are a match to TRBD1. This CDR3 is built from 16 residues. The V gene end was trimmed by 0 bases and the J gene end by 0 bases; junction bases not matched to a gene: 7. Germline values: CDR1 SQVTM, CDR2 ANQGSEA. Here the CDR3 reads CSVEDPTGVPNYGYTF. CDR3 sequence (DNA): TGCAGCGTTGAAGATCCCACAGGGGTGCCTAACTATGGCTACACCTTC.

This chain connects TRBV13 to TRBJ2-3; D remains unclear. Trimming left V 7 bases short and J 0 bases short, with 8 bases between. This CDR3 is 13 amino acids long. The germline V gene has CDR1 PRHDT and CDR2 FYEKMQ (reference sequence). CDR3 region: CASTRRSTDTQYF. The CDR3 nucleotides read TGTGCCAGCACCAGAAGAAGCACAGATACGCAGTATTTT.

The CDR3 DNA sequence: TGTGCCAGCAGCTTAGTAGCGGGGGCTACCGGGGAGCTGTTTTTT. Protein sequence: CASSLVAGATGELFF. This rearrangement joins TRBV7-2 to TRBJ2-2; 9 nucleotides align to TRBD2. The CDR3 extends over 15 amino acids. CDR1 and CDR2 (germline): SGHTA, FQGNSA. V lost 1 base and J lost 5; bases outside the gene matches: 2. Variable domain in full (rest from reference TRBV7-2 and TRBJ2-2): GAGVSQSPSNKVTEKGKDVELRCDPISGHTALYWYRQSLGQGLEFLIYFQGNSAPDKSGLPSDRFSAERTGGSVSTLTIQRTQQEDSAVYLCASSLVAGATGELFFGEGSRLTVL.

This clone was detected a few times. The chain combines TRBV27 with TRBJ2-7; D is unresolved. The CDR3 is 13 amino acids. Trimming cost V 7 bases and J 0 bases, with 10 bases left between them. Germline V gene sequence: CDR1 MNHEY, CDR2 SMNVEV (reference sequence). The CDR3 DNA reads as TGTGCCAGCATGCCGGTTAGCTCCTACGAGCAGTACTTC. Encoded protein: CASMPVSSYEQYF.

The chain uses TRBV27 and TRBJ1-4; 9 nucleotides match TRBD1. The V gene's germline CDR1 is MNHEY and CDR2 SMNVEV (reference sequence). After removal of 3 bases from V and 8 bases from J, the junction contained 4 bases not matched to a gene. There are 14 residues in the CDR3. CDR3 sequence: CASSLGTGTEKLFF. CDR3 in DNA: TGTGCCAGCAGTTTGGGGACAGGGACAGAAAAACTGTTTTTT.

V and J are TRBV7-3 and TRBJ1-2; 9 bases map to TRBD1. The CDR3 has 16 amino acids. Germline V gene sequence: CDR1 SGHTA, CDR2 FQGTGA. J lost 8 bases, V lost 0 bases, and 10 bases had no gene match. The DNA for the CDR3 is TGTGCCAGCAGCTTAACTCCCACCGGGACAGGGAAAGGCTACACCTTC. Protein: CASSLTPTGTGKGYTF. Full variable domain (missing parts from reference TRBV7-3 and TRBJ1-2): GAGVSQTPSNKVTEKGKYVELRCDPISGHTALYWYRQSLGQGPEFLIYFQGTGAADDSGLPNDRFFAVRPEGSVSTLKIQRTERGDSAVYLCASSLTPTGTGKGYTFGSGTRLTVV.

The genes are TRBV7-3 and TRBJ2-3; 7 bases fit TRBD2. This CDR3 comprises 19 residues. The germline V gene has CDR1 SGHTA and CDR2 FQGTGA. Trimming at V came to 0 bases and at J to 0 bases, leaving 12 bases not matched to a gene. The CDR3 DNA sequence: TGTGCCAGCAGCTTAACGGCTAGCGGTCGGCATATTAGCACAGATACGCAGTATTTT. Translation gives CASSLTASGRHISTDTQYF.

The chain joins TRBV5-6 to TRBJ1-2, with TRBD1 identical over 7 bases. Germline trimming cut 5 bases from V and 3 bases from J; bases unmatched to any gene: 7. This CDR3 is 14 amino acids long. The germline gives CDR1 SGHDT, CDR2 YYEEEE. This chain's CDR3 is CASRRQGKDYGYTF. The DNA of the CDR3 is TGTGCCAGCAGACGACAGGGAAAGGACTATGGCTACACCTTC.

The rearrangement uses TRBV9 and TRBJ1-3, with D tentatively TRBD1 (6 bases). From germline, CDR1 is SGDLS and CDR2 YYNGEE. Trimming took off 0 bases at V and 4 bases at J, with 11 bases between the two ends. There are 15 residues in the CDR3. CDR3: CASSVGQGNGNTIYF. The CDR3 DNA is TGTGCCAGCAGCGTAGGGCAGGGGAACGGAAACACCATATATTTT.

The V gene is TRBV7-2, the J gene TRBJ2-5; 8 bases line up with TRBD1. Trimming at V came to 5 bases and at J to 7 bases, leaving 15 bases not matched to a gene. Germline assignment: CDR1 SGHTA and CDR2 FQGNSA. This CDR3 region has 16 residues. The CDR3 spells CASSTQGGSVAGTQYF. DNA of the CDR3: TGTGCCAGCAGCACACAGGGGGGAAGCGTTGCGGGGACCCAGTACTTC.

The chain carries TRBV7-9 and TRBJ2-3; possibly TRBD2 for D (7 bases). CDR1 is SEHNR, CDR2 FQNEAQ, per germline (reference sequence). This CDR3 region has 15 residues. V shed 5 bases and J shed 11 bases, with 23 bases lying between them. The CDR3 reads CASSLSWAGALMQYF. The CDR3 nucleotides are TGTGCCAGCAGCCTCTCCTGGGCGGGGGCCCTTATGCAGTATTTT.

This chain joins TRBV3-1 (or the pseudogene TRBV3-2) and TRBJ2-7, with 8 positions matching TRBD2. Per germline, CDR1 LGHDT and CDR2 YNNKEL (reference sequence). The CDR3 contains 19 residues. V gave up 0 bases and J gave up 0 bases; unmatched junction bases: 13. CDR3 amino acids: CASSQDMGAKRGPSYEQYF. CDR3 nucleotide sequence: TGTGCCAGCAGCCAAGATATGGGGGCGAAGCGGGGGCCCTCCTACGAGCAGTACTTC.